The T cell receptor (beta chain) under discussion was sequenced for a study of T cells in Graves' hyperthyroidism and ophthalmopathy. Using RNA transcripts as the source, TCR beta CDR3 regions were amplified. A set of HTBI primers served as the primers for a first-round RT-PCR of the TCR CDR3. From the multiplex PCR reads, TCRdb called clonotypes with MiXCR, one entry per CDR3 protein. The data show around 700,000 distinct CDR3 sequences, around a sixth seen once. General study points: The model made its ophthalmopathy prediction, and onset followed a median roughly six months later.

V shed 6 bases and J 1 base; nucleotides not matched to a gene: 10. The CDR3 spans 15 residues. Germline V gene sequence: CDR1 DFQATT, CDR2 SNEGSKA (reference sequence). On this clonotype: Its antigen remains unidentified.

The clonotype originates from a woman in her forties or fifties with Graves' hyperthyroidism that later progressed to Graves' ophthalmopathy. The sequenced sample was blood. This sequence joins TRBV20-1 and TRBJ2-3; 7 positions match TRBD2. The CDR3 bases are TGCAGTGCGCCGAGCTCTAGCGGAGGCACAGATACGCAGTATTTT. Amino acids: CSAPSSSGGTDTQYF.